These 16 T cell receptor beta chains came from one sample sequenced in a study of blood T cell repertoires in COVID-19. Data came from immunoSEQ multiplex PCR; TCRdb stores just in-frame clones and leaves some out. Among around 270,000 clones listed, around 85% were seen once. The sequenced sample consisted of PBMCs or T cells enriched from blood (not recorded which). These receptors were obtained from a woman aged 30 to 39 who had recovered from COVID-19.

The rearrangement uses TRBV6-5 and TRBJ1-5; no definite D call. The V and J ends lost 0 bases and 5 bases respectively, with 5 bases between them. CDR1 and CDR2 (germline): MNHEY, SVGAGI. This CDR3 is built from 13 residues. CDR3 region: CASSYSRYQPQHF. The CDR3 nucleotides read TGTGCCAGCAGTTACTCGCGGTATCAGCCCCAGCATTTT.

V gene TRBV28 combines with J gene TRBJ1-2; D gene unclear. CDR1 and CDR2 (germline): MDHEN, SYDVKM. This CDR3 region has 11 residues. Trimming took off 8 bases at V and 3 bases at J, with 7 bases between the two ends. The CDR3 sequence: CASGQDYGYTF. CDR3 nucleotide sequence: TGTGCCAGCGGTCAGGACTATGGCTACACCTTC.

The chain joins TRBV2 to TRBJ1-4; D is ambiguous. V shed 11 bases and J shed 6 bases, with 22 bases lying between them. The germline V gene encodes CDR1 SNHLY and CDR2 FYNNEI. There are 15 residues in the CDR3. The DNA of the CDR3 is TGTGCCGCCAATATTGGTGGGTCGAGGGATGAAAAACTGTTTTTT. This codes for CAANIGGSRDEKLFF.

This chain links TRBV19 with TRBJ1-1, with D perhaps TRBD1 (6 bases). The CDR3 totals 13 residues. V was pared by 6 bases and J by 3 bases, with 11 bases between. Germline V gene lookup returns CDR1 LNHDA and CDR2 SQIVND (reference sequence). CDR3 in amino acids: CASSRGADTEAFF. CDR3 DNA: TGTGCCAGTAGCAGGGGCGCGGACACTGAAGCTTTCTTT. Drawing the rest from reference TRBV19 and TRBJ1-1, the complete variable domain is DGGITQSPKYLFRKEGQNVTLSCEQNLNHDAMYWYRQDPGQGLRLIYYSQIVNDFQKGDIAEGYSVSREKKESFPLTVTSAQKNPTAFYLCASSRGADTEAFFGQGTRLTVV.

The chain links TRBV19 to TRBJ2-5; D perhaps matches TRBD2 (7 bases). Trimming took off 3 bases at V and 2 bases at J, with 13 bases between the two ends. The CDR3 extends over 15 amino acids. Germline CDR1 reads LNHDA; CDR2 reads SQIVND (reference sequence). The CDR3 loop is CASSIRGAAQETQYF. CDR3 coding DNA: TGTGCCAGTAGTATTCGGGGGGCGGCACAAGAGACCCAGTACTTC.

J is TRBJ1-5 and V is TRBV11-2; 8 bases map to TRBD1. The CDR3 spans 19 residues. The germline CDR1 and CDR2 sequences are SGHAT and FQNNGV. Trimming took 5 bases from V and 2 from J; bases not matched to a gene: 17. CDR3 region: CASSVTSGTGDYGNQPQHF. The CDR3 coding sequence is TGTGCCAGCAGCGTAACCTCCGGGACAGGCGATTATGGCAATCAGCCCCAGCATTTT. Using reference TRBV11-2 and TRBJ1-5 for the parts outside the CDR3, the full variable domain is EAGVAQSPRYKIIEKRQSVAFWCNPISGHATLYWYQQILGQGPKLLIQFQNNGVVDDSQLPKDRFSAERLKGVDSTLKIQPAKLEDSAVYLCASSVTSGTGDYGNQPQHFGDGTRLSIL.

This clone has only one observation. V gene TRBV19 combines with J gene TRBJ2-3, with D possibly being TRBD2 (6 bases). Between the trimmed V and J ends, which lost 3 bases and 1 base, there was a span of 17 bases. Germline CDR1 is LNHDA and CDR2 is SQIVND (reference sequence). CDR3 length: 17 residues. DNA for the CDR3: TGTGCCAGTAGTATTTTTGCGGGACTGAGAGGCACAGATACGCAGTATTTT. Encoded protein: CASSIFAGLRGTDTQYF.

The chain links TRBV3-1 (or the pseudogene TRBV3-2) to TRBJ2-7; the D gene is possibly TRBD2 (5 bases). CDR3 length equals 14 residues. Germline V lookup: CDR1 LGHDT, CDR2 YNNKEL (reference sequence). V was pared by 1 base and J by 3 bases, with 10 bases between. The CDR3 nucleotides are TGTGCCAGCAGCCAAGGCCCCCGGGACTACGAGCAGTACTTC. It encodes CASSQGPRDYEQYF.

This clone has a single count. The V gene is TRBV24-1, the J gene TRBJ1-2, with D maybe TRBD1 (5 bases). This CDR3 spans 16 amino acids. Between the trimmed V and J ends, which lost 8 bases and 6 bases, there was a span of 24 bases. The germline gives CDR1 KGHDR, CDR2 SFDVKD. For the CDR3, the DNA is TGTGCCACCATGGGGAGGGGCGAATCGGCGGGAAATGGCTACACCTTC. Translated, it gives CATMGRGESAGNGYTF.

J is TRBJ1-6 and V is TRBV28; D gene ambiguous. The V end lost 3 bases, the J end lost 1 base, and 10 bases lay between the germline ends. The CDR3 contains 16 residues. Germline V gene sequence: CDR1 MDHEN, CDR2 SYDVKM. The CDR3 bases are TGTGCCAGCAGTTTGCCCCTCAGGTCCTATAATTCACCCCTCCACTTT. Amino acid sequence: CASSLPLRSYNSPLHF.

The V gene is TRBV11-2, the J gene TRBJ2-7; D is ambiguous. CDR1 is SGHAT, CDR2 FQNNGV, per germline. V lost 3 bases, J lost 3 bases, and 12 bases lay in between. This CDR3 contains 14 residues. CDR3 DNA: TGTGCCAGCAGCTTTCCCGGGTCACTCTACGAGCAGTACTTC. The encoded protein is CASSFPGSLYEQYF.

The chain recombines TRBV7-6 with TRBJ2-4; maybe TRBD2 (6 bases). The V gene's germline CDR1 is SGHVS and CDR2 FNYEAQ. The CDR3 length is 14 residues. The V end was cut by 1 base, the J end by 7 bases, with 11 bases between. The CDR3 DNA reads TGTGCCAGCAGCTTAGAAAAGGGGAGGAACATTCAGTACTTC. This gives the protein CASSLEKGRNIQYF.

This chain connects TRBV5-4 to TRBJ2-7; 12 bases are a match to TRBD1. This CDR3 comprises 16 residues. With 3 bases clipped from V and 2 bases from J, the junction kept 6 bases outside the gene matches. Per the germline V gene, CDR1 is SGHNT and CDR2 is YYREEE (reference sequence). The DNA of the CDR3 is TGTGCCAGCAGCTCACCGGGACAGGGGGCGCCCTACGAGCAGTACTTC. Protein product: CASSSPGQGAPYEQYF.

The chain recombines TRBV6-5 with TRBJ2-3; 10 bases are a match to TRBD2. This CDR3 contains 15 residues. Germline CDR1 MNHEY, CDR2 SVGAGI. Unmatched junction bases numbered 5, after V lost 6 bases and J lost 2 bases. CDR3 sequence (DNA): TGTGCCAGCAGGACTAGCGGGCTACCCACAGATACGCAGTATTTT. Translated, it gives CASRTSGLPTDTQYF.

The genes are TRBV5-5 and TRBJ2-2; TRBD1 matches 7 bases. There are 20 residues in the CDR3. V was clipped by 4 bases and J by 4 bases; unmatched bases: 22. The germline CDR1 and CDR2 sequences are SGHKS and YYEKEE (reference sequence). The CDR3 DNA follows: TGTGCCAGCAGCCCTGGGACAGTTCCTCAACTCGGGGAGACCACCGGGGAGCTGTTTTTT. It yields the protein CASSPGTVPQLGETTGELFF. The variable domain in full, completed from reference TRBV5-5 and TRBJ2-2, reads DAGVTQSPTHLIKTRGQQVTLRCSPISGHKSVSWYQQVLGQGPQFIFQYYEKEERGRGNFPDRFSARQFPNYSSELNVNALLLGDSALYLCASSPGTVPQLGETTGELFFGEGSRLTVL.

The chain is built from TRBV15 and TRBJ2-6; tentative D call: TRBD1 (7 bases). This CDR3 is 16 amino acids long. Per the germline V gene, CDR1 is LNHNV and CDR2 is YYDKDF (reference sequence). The ends were cut back, 2 bases at V and 4 bases at J, with 12 bases in the middle. CDR3 protein: CATSRSRGAGANVLTF. The CDR3 coding sequence is TGTGCCACCAGCAGATCCAGGGGGGCGGGGGCCAACGTCCTGACTTTC.